This T cell receptor beta chain was identified in a study of blood T cell repertoires in COVID-19. There are 16 residues in the CDR3. With 2 bases clipped from V and 4 bases from J, the junction kept 4 bases outside the gene matches. Germline V gives CDR1 SNHLY, CDR2 FYNNEI. This table comes from immunoSEQ multiplex PCR, and its TCRdb copy is limited to in-frame clones, with some not included. The sample has over 150,000 clones; about 87% are singletons. Sequencing was carried out using peripheral blood. The receptor comes from a woman aged 55-69 years who had recovered from COVID-19. The J gene is TRBJ2-5, the V gene TRBV2; 13 bases line up with TRBD2. This CDR3 reads CASSERRLAGGETQYF. CDR3 bases: TGTGCCAGCAGTGAAAGGAGACTAGCGGGGGGAGAGACCCAGTACTTC.